The T cell receptor (beta chain) under discussion was sequenced for a study of T cell responses to AZD1222 COVID-19 vaccine. Findings of the study overall: An increase in Spike-specific TCR breadth and depth was observed after two AZD1222 doses. Spike-wide coverage was observed for vaccine-associated CD4 TCRs, with dominant responses at 160-218 and 743-854. The study reported that nearly half of spike-specific TCRs target unmutated variant regions.

This CDR3 is 14 amino acids long. The V end lost 6 bases, the J end lost 6 bases, and 14 bases lay between the germline ends. Germline CDR1 and CDR2: MNHEY and SMNVEV (reference sequence). As concerns this clone: Its antigen is not known.

Repertoires were generated with immunoSEQ multiplex PCR, while TCRdb's copy carries only in-frame clones and drops some. The table shows about 100,000 clones, with approximately 96% occurring only once. The TCR was taken from an adult in good health. The J gene is TRBJ2-2, the V gene TRBV27, with D uncertain. Sequencing used peripheral blood, obtained on day 0 of AZD1222 vaccination. The CDR3 loop reads CASSLDVGPGELFF. CDR3 coding DNA: TGTGCCAGCAGCCTAGATGTCGGTCCCGGGGAGCTGTTTTTT.